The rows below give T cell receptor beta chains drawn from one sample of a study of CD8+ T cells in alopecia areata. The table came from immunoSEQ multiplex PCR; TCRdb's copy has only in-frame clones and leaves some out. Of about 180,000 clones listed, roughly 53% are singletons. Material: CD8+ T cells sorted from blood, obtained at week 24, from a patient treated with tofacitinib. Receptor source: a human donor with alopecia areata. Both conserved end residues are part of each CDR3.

CDR3: CASSLGTGGYEQYF
V: TRBV13

CDR3: CSVEAGQGIYGYTF
V: TRBV29-1

CDR3: CASSSQQSNSPLHF
V: TRBV5-1

CDR3: CASSLSGGGEQYF
V: TRBV13

CDR3: CASTYGEAYEQYF
V: TRBV28

CDR3: CASSGRGLAGDNEQFF
V: TRBV13

CDR3: CASSLGPGQGYEQYF
V: TRBV5-1

CDR3: CASSQAEGIVGYTF
V: TRBV4-1

CDR3: CAWNPGTSSLEQYF
V: TRBV30

CDR3: CASSEEEDRGGGETQYF
V: TRBV9

CDR3: CASDLGGGYTF
V: TRBV30

CDR3: CSVEGLESSYNEQFF
V: TRBV29-1

CDR3: CASSQDLGAPTYGYTF
V: TRBV4-3

CDR3: CASSFGLAGGSSYNEQFF
V: TRBV7-8

CDR3: CASSQTGGLTTEAFF
V: TRBV6-5

CDR3: CASSSDLNQPQHF
V: TRBV5-1

CDR3: CASSASGPREQYF
V: TRBV6-5

CDR3: CASSGGHPGTEAFF
V: TRBV2

CDR3: CAWSVTGGDYEQYF
V: TRBV30

CDR3: CSVGRGQGGEAFF
V: TRBV29-1

CDR3: CASSLSGIADTQYF
V: TRBV27

CDR3: CASSPRTGTGAHEQYF
V: TRBV7-2